The rows below give T cell receptor beta chains drawn from one sample of a study of blood T cell repertoires in COVID-19. Repertoires were generated with immunoSEQ multiplex PCR, while TCRdb's copy carries only in-frame clones and drops some. The sample lists almost 200,000 clones, approximately 87% occurring once. What was sequenced was peripheral blood. Receptor source: a woman in her 70s with acute or convalescent COVID-19. CDR3s include the opening cysteine and the closing phenylalanine or tryptophan. A D gene is named only where the DNA matches it firmly. Where a row states a size, it is once, few, many or the class of an expanded clone; other rows omit it.

>TRBV21-1|TRBJ1-5|NA|NA
CASPPKQGSNQPQHF
TGTGCCAGCCCTCCCAAACAGGGGAGCAATCAGCCCCAGCATTTT
>TRBV11-3|TRBJ2-1|NA|NA
CASSLSAGNNEQFF
TGTGCCAGCAGCTTATCAGCGGGTAACAATGAGCAGTTCTTC
>TRBV21-1|TRBJ1-5|NA|NA
CASSPRGKQPQHF
TGTGCCAGCAGCCCAAGGGGGAAACAGCCCCAGCATTTT
>TRBV2|TRBJ2-2|NA|NA
CASSRVNTGELFF
TGTGCCAGCAGCAGGGTGAACACCGGGGAGCTGTTTTTT
>TRBV14|TRBJ1-3|NA|NA
CASSPPPSRGRNTIYF
TGTGCCAGCAGCCCGCCCCCCTCCAGGGGTAGAAACACCATATATTTT
>TRBV5-1|TRBJ2-1|NA|few
CASSLSGTYNEQFF
TGCGCCAGCAGCTTGTCAGGGACTTACAATGAGCAGTTCTTC
>TRBV11-3|TRBJ1-3|NA|NA
CASRDTPPSNTIYF
TGTGCCAGCAGAGATACTCCGCCTAGTAACACCATATATTTT
>TRBV14|TRBJ2-7|NA|NA
CASSRASSYEQYF
TGTGCCAGCAGCCGGGCAAGCTCCTACGAGCAGTACTTC
>TRBV6-5|TRBJ2-7|NA|once
CASSYSSAGGYEQYF
TGTGCCAGCAGTTACTCGAGTGCCGGCGGCTACGAGCAGTACTTC
>TRBV6-2/TRBV6-3|TRBJ2-4|NA|NA
CASSYSVGLTDSEVKNIQYF
TGTGCCAGCAGTTACTCAGTCGGACTTACTGATAGCGAAGTCAAAAACATTCAGTACTTC
>TRBV28|TRBJ1-1|TRBD1|NA
CASSLRQGMRTEAFF
TGTGCCAGCAGTTTAAGACAGGGGATGAGGACTGAAGCTTTCTTT
>TRBV5-6|TRBJ2-7|NA|NA
CASSDIADLPTAEQYF
TGTGCCAGCAGCGATATAGCGGACCTACCTACAGCCGAGCAGTACTTC
>TRBV5-6|TRBJ1-2|TRBD1|NA
CASSLSGQGVVGYTF
TGTGCCAGCAGCTTGTCGGGACAGGGGGTTGTTGGCTACACCTTC
>TRBV11-2|TRBJ1-2|NA|NA
CASSPGAAANYGYTF
TGTGCCAGCAGTCCAGGGGCTGCGGCCAACTATGGCTACACCTTC
>TRBV6-1|TRBJ2-7|TRBD2|NA
CASSERGDLYEQYF
TGTGCCAGCAGTGAACGGGGGGATCTCTACGAGCAGTACTTC
>TRBV10-3|TRBJ2-3|NA|NA
CAISESKGVKIDTQYF
TGTGCCATCAGTGAGTCGAAGGGGGTGAAGATAGATACGCAGTATTTT
>TRBV7-2|TRBJ2-3|NA|once
CASSLSAGSTDTQYF
TGTGCCAGCAGCTTGTCCGCGGGTAGCACAGATACGCAGTATTTT
>TRBV12-5|TRBJ2-3|TRBD1|NA
CASGLSDRVTDTQYF
TGTGCTAGTGGTTTATCGGACAGGGTCACAGATACGCAGTATTTT
>TRBV19|TRBJ2-1|TRBD2|NA
CASSILAGVGDEQFF
TGTGCCAGTAGTATATTAGCGGGAGTCGGGGATGAGCAGTTCTTC
>TRBV9|TRBJ2-2|TRBD1|NA
CASSAQTGDEGELFF
TGTGCCAGCAGCGCCCAGACAGGGGACGAAGGGGAGCTGTTTTTT
>TRBV5-6|TRBJ2-1|TRBD2|NA
CASRTRDYAGDEQFF
TGTGCCAGCAGAACTCGGGACTACGCCGGCGATGAGCAGTTCTTC
>TRBV5-1|TRBJ2-1|TRBD2|NA
CASSLAATSGVYNEQFF
TGCGCCAGCAGCTTGGCCGCGACTAGCGGGGTGTACAATGAGCAGTTCTTC
>TRBV5-4|TRBJ1-2|TRBD1|NA
CASSRQGTYGYTF
TGTGCCAGCAGTCGACAGGGGACCTATGGCTACACCTTC
>TRBV4-1|TRBJ1-5|NA|NA
CASSQDGGGRVWQPQHF
TGCGCCAGCAGCCAAGATGGTGGGGGCAGGGTCTGGCAGCCCCAGCATTTT
>TRBV6-1|TRBJ2-1|NA|NA
CASSERGLSYNEQFF
TGTGCCAGCAGTGAACGCGGCCTCTCCTACAATGAGCAGTTCTTC
>TRBV2|TRBJ1-2|NA|NA
CASTIRTDYGYTF
TGTGCCAGCACTATACGGACAGACTATGGCTACACCTTC